The 32 T cell receptor beta chains given below trace back to one sample, sequenced in a study of T cell changes during pregnancy in multiple sclerosis. Method: immunoSEQ multiplex PCR; TCRdb's copy keeps in-frame clones and lacks some. The sample contains 70,000 or so clones, roughly nine tenths of which appear only once. Sample: peripheral blood, taken in the third trimester of pregnancy. Every receptor here comes from a female donor in good health, enrolled as a control in a pregnancy study.

This rearrangement joins TRBV18 to TRBJ2-5; no clear D gene. This CDR3 region has 13 residues. Germline V gives CDR1 KGHSH, CDR2 LQKENI. Trimming took off 0 bases at V and 4 bases at J, with 6 bases between the two ends. CDR3 amino acids: CASSPPGRETQYF. The CDR3 bases are TGTGCCAGCTCACCACCGGGCAGAGAGACCCAGTACTTC.

The V and J genes are TRBV7-2 and TRBJ2-3; possible D gene TRBD1, 7 bases. V was cut by 5 bases and J by 6 bases, with 18 bases left in between. Germline CDR1 is SGHTA and CDR2 is FQGNSA. This CDR3 spans 15 amino acids. The CDR3 region is CASSPQGGEMDTQYF. The CDR3 DNA is TGTGCCAGCAGCCCCCAGGGGGGCGAAATGGATACGCAGTATTTT.

The CDR3 sequence: CASSRTVVEAFF. CDR3 nucleotide sequence: TGTGCCAGCAGTCGGACAGTCGTGGAAGCTTTCTTT. The chain couples TRBV6-1 to TRBJ1-1, with TRBD1 as a possible D gene (6 bases). V lost 5 bases and J lost 8, with 12 bases in between. Germline loops: CDR1 MNHNS, CDR2 SASEGT. This CDR3 contains 12 residues.

This sequence joins TRBV5-1 and TRBJ1-4; 10 bases fit TRBD1. Germline values: CDR1 SGHRS, CDR2 YFSETQ. The CDR3 sequence is 16 residues long. V was pared by 4 bases and J by 7 bases, with 10 bases of the junction left unmatched. This CDR3 reads CASSRDRGRGGEKLFF. In nucleotides, the CDR3 is TGCGCCAGCAGCCGAGACAGGGGGCGAGGAGGTGAAAAACTGTTTTTT.

This chain connects TRBV7-2 to TRBJ1-5; weak D call: TRBD1 (5 bases). The V and J ends lost 0 bases and 3 bases respectively, with 9 bases between them. CDR1 is SGHTA, CDR2 FQGNSA, per germline. The CDR3 is 15 residues long. The CDR3, as DNA: TGTGCCAGCAGCTTAGCGGGGCAAGTCAATCAGCCCCAGCATTTT. Protein sequence: CASSLAGQVNQPQHF.

CDR3 loop: CASSGRGDTGELFF. The CDR3 DNA follows: TGCGCCAGCAGCGGGCGGGGGGACACCGGGGAGCTGTTTTTT. The chain couples TRBV5-1 to TRBJ2-2; TRBD2 aligns across 8 bases. Unmatched junction bases numbered 2, after V lost 4 bases and J lost 3 bases. The CDR3 covers 14 residues. Germline V gene lookup returns CDR1 SGHRS and CDR2 YFSETQ.

The chain joins TRBV19 to TRBJ1-1; possible D gene TRBD1, 5 bases. This CDR3 is 14 amino acids long. Trimming shortened V by 7 bases and J by 9 bases, and 21 bases separated the two germline ends. Per the germline V gene, CDR1 is LNHDA and CDR2 is SQIVND (reference sequence). CDR3 residues: CASTSTATGGKAFF. The CDR3 DNA reads as TGTGCCAGTACCAGTACCGCCACGGGGGGGAAAGCTTTCTTT.

This clone showed up just once. The chain couples TRBV9 to TRBJ1-2, with D tentatively TRBD1 (5 bases). The CDR3 is 13 residues long. Germline CDR1 is SGDLS and CDR2 is YYNGEE. V was trimmed by 0 bases and J by 8 bases, leaving 11 bases between them. The CDR3 sequence is CASSVVRGGGYTF. In DNA form, the CDR3 reads TGTGCCAGCAGCGTAGTCCGGGGGGGAGGCTACACCTTC. The full variable domain, its missing parts supplied by reference TRBV9 and TRBJ1-2, is DSGVTQTPKHLITATGQRVTLRCSPRSGDLSVYWYQQSLDQGLQFLIQYYNGEERAKGNILERFSAQQFPDLHSELNLSSLELGDSALYFCASSVVRGGGYTFGSGTRLTVV.

The chain uses TRBV5-6 and TRBJ1-5, with 10 positions matching TRBD1. The J segment lost 3 bases and the V segment lost 4 bases, leaving 7 bases of the junction unmatched. Germline loops: CDR1 SGHDT, CDR2 YYEEEE. The CDR3 extends over 16 amino acids. The CDR3 coding sequence is TGTGCCAGCAGCCGCCGACAGGGGGCGAACAATCAGCCCCAGCATTTT. This codes for CASSRRQGANNQPQHF.

This clone occurred once. The chain is built from TRBV27 and TRBJ2-3, with 16 bases that match TRBD2. Trimming at V came to 3 bases and at J to 1 base, leaving 7 bases not matched to a gene. The CDR3 runs to 19 residues. Germline-derived CDR1 and CDR2 are MNHEY and SMNVEV (reference sequence). The CDR3 is CASSFGTSGGAGGTDTQYF. The CDR3 nucleotides are TGTGCCAGCAGTTTCGGGACTAGCGGGGGGGCGGGAGGCACAGATACGCAGTATTTT.

The rearrangement joins TRBV7-8 to TRBJ1-2; TRBD1 matches at 9 bases. The CDR3 contains 14 residues. The V gene's germline CDR1 is SGHVS and CDR2 FQNEAQ. V was clipped by 4 bases and J by 4 bases; unmatched bases: 4. The CDR3 nucleotides read TGTGCCAGCAGCTCGGACAGGGGTGTCTATGGCTACACCTTC. Protein sequence: CASSSDRGVYGYTF.

This sequence joins TRBV11-3 and TRBJ2-1; possibly TRBD2 for D (6 bases). CDR1 and CDR2 from the germline V gene are SGHNT and YENEEA. The CDR3 covers 15 residues. V lost 4 bases and J 8 bases, leaving 18 bases between the germline ends. The CDR3 spells CASSSLGGEGHEQFF. In DNA form, the CDR3 reads TGTGCCAGCAGCTCCCTCGGGGGAGAGGGCCATGAGCAGTTCTTC.

CDR3 DNA: TGTGCCAGCAGCGTAACCACCTCCGGTAGCTCCTACAATGAGCAGTTCTTC. It specifies CASSVTTSGSSYNEQFF. V gene TRBV9 combines with J gene TRBJ2-1; no firm D call. Germline V gene lookup returns CDR1 SGDLS and CDR2 YYNGEE. The ends were cut back, 1 base at V and 0 bases at J, with 14 bases in the middle. The CDR3 is 17 amino acids.

This chain joins TRBV6-1 and TRBJ2-1; tentative D call: TRBD1 (6 bases). This CDR3 spans 14 amino acids. Germline V lookup: CDR1 MNHNS, CDR2 SASEGT. Trimming pared 5 bases from V and 5 bases from J, leaving 13 bases between. The CDR3 bases are TGTGCCAGCAGTACCGGACAGCCGAACAATGAGCAGTTCTTC. Translation: CASSTGQPNNEQFF.

The rearrangement links TRBV6-5 to TRBJ2-7; 12 nucleotides align to TRBD2. The CDR3 contains 15 residues. Germline V gene sequence: CDR1 MNHEY, CDR2 SVGAGI. With 4 bases clipped from V and 3 bases from J, the junction kept 4 bases outside the gene matches. The CDR3 spells CASSLELAGGYEQYF. In nucleotides, the CDR3 is TGTGCCAGCAGTTTGGAACTAGCGGGGGGCTACGAGCAGTACTTC.

This sequence joins TRBV27 and TRBJ1-2; 8 nucleotides line up with TRBD1. With V trimmed by 7 bases and J by 6 bases, 10 bases remained unmatched. Germline V CDR1 and CDR2: MNHEY, SMNVEV (reference sequence). The CDR3 totals 14 residues. The CDR3 DNA reads as TGTGCCAGCAAAATTCGGACAGGGTCGAATGGCTACACCTTC. Translated: CASKIRTGSNGYTF.

The rearrangement links TRBV4-2 to TRBJ2-3, with 9 bases identical to TRBD2. Germline CDR1 LGHNA, CDR2 YNFKEQ. With V trimmed by 4 bases and J by 3 bases, 8 bases remained unmatched. CDR3 length: 16 residues. CDR3 sequence (DNA): TGTGCCAGCAGCCCATTAGCGGGGGAGTGGACAGATACGCAGTATTTT. This encodes CASSPLAGEWTDTQYF.

The chain couples TRBV7-9 to TRBJ2-1; D is possibly TRBD2 (6 bases). This CDR3 contains 15 residues. Germline V gene data show CDR1 as SEHNR and CDR2 as FQNEAQ (reference sequence). Trimming shortened V by 1 base and J by 0 bases, and 7 bases separated the two germline ends. The CDR3 bases are TGTGCCAGCAGCTTAGACGGGGGCTCCTACAATGAGCAGTTCTTC. It encodes CASSLDGGSYNEQFF.

CDR3 bases: TGTGCCAGCAGTGAAGCTGGGGGGTTGAGGGAAAAACTGTTTTTT. Amino acids: CASSEAGGLREKLFF. This chain uses TRBV6-1 with TRBJ1-4; possibly TRBD1 for D (5 bases). CDR1 is MNHNS and CDR2 is SASEGT in the germline V gene. V was shortened by 0 bases and J by 8 bases, with 13 bases between the two germline ends. This CDR3 has 15 amino acids.

This clone was counted once. The rearrangement links TRBV7-9 to TRBJ1-4, with 7 positions matching TRBD1. The germline V gene encodes CDR1 SEHNR and CDR2 FQNEAQ (reference sequence). After removal of 2 bases from V and 11 bases from J, the junction contained 8 bases not matched to a gene. The CDR3 is 14 residues long. The CDR3 loop is CASSLLEGQKKLFF. CDR3 DNA sequence: TGTGCCAGCAGCTTACTAGAGGGACAGAAGAAACTGTTTTTT.

V usage is TRBV7-9 and J usage is TRBJ1-1; 8 bases fit TRBD1. Losses at the gene ends were 5 bases for V and 5 bases for J; bases not matched to a gene: 7. Germline CDR1 SEHNR, CDR2 FQNEAQ (reference sequence). This CDR3 contains 14 residues. CDR3 in amino acids: CASSLGQGETEAFF. CDR3 DNA: TGTGCCAGCAGCCTCGGACAGGGAGAGACTGAAGCTTTCTTT.

V is TRBV5-1 and J is TRBJ2-5, with TRBD1 identical over 9 bases. Losses at the gene ends were 5 bases for V and 5 bases for J; bases not matched to a gene: 4. The CDR3 runs 13 residues. Looked up from germline, CDR1 is SGHRS and CDR2 is YFSETQ. The CDR3 reads CASRRDRGETQYF. In DNA form, the CDR3 reads TGCGCCAGCAGGAGAGACAGGGGGGAGACCCAGTACTTC. The variable domain in full, with the rest retrieved from reference TRBV5-1 and TRBJ2-5, is KAGVTQTPRYLIKTRGQQVTLSCSPISGHRSVSWYQQTPGQGLQFLFEYFSETQRNKGNFPGRFSGRQFSNSRSEMNVSTLELGDSALYLCASRRDRGETQYFGPGTRLLVL.

This chain uses TRBV18 with TRBJ2-1, with 11 positions matching TRBD2. Germline assignment: CDR1 KGHSH and CDR2 LQKENI. V lost 6 bases to trimming and J lost 5 bases; unmatched junction nucleotides: 6. CDR3 size: 15 residues. The CDR3 is CASSGTSGRNNEQFF. CDR3 nucleotide sequence: TGTGCCAGCTCGGGGACTAGCGGAAGAAACAATGAGCAGTTCTTC.

The chain uses TRBV7-9 and TRBJ2-1, with TRBD2 matching over 15 bases. The V and J ends lost 6 bases and 8 bases, in that order; junction bases with no gene match: 11. The CDR3 runs to 17 residues. The germline CDR1 and CDR2 sequences are SEHNR and FQNEAQ (reference sequence). The CDR3 sequence: CASSLRKGLAGGHEQFF. The CDR3 nucleotides read TGTGCCAGCAGTTTACGTAAAGGACTAGCGGGGGGGCATGAGCAGTTCTTC.

This chain connects TRBV19 to TRBJ1-1, with 9 nucleotides matching TRBD1. In germline, CDR1 is LNHDA, CDR2 SQIVND (reference sequence). This CDR3 has 16 amino acids. V dropped 6 bases and J dropped 5; count of bases not matched to a gene: 13. The DNA for the CDR3 is TGTGCCAGTAGCTTACAACCTGGACAGGGGAGGACTGAAGCTTTCTTT. Residues: CASSLQPGQGRTEAFF.

This clone was picked up one time. The chain recombines TRBV11-3 with TRBJ2-7; D possibly corresponds to TRBD2 (7 bases). Per the germline V gene, CDR1 is SGHNT and CDR2 is YENEEA. The CDR3 runs 13 residues. V was clipped by 4 bases and J by 6 bases, with 13 bases between them. The DNA of the CDR3 is TGTGCCAGCAGCTACGGGGGCGGGGGCGAGCAGTACTTC. It is translated as CASSYGGGGEQYF. Full variable domain (missing parts from reference TRBV11-3 and TRBJ2-7): EAGVVQSPRYKIIEKKQPVAFWCNPISGHNTLYWYLQNLGQGPELLIRYENEEAVDDSQLPKDRFSAERLKGVDSTLKIQPAELGDSAVYLCASSYGGGGEQYFGPGTRLTVT.

The CDR3 nucleotides read TGTGCCAGCAGTGTTGGGACTAGCGGGGGCGATGTGCAGTACTTC. This encodes CASSVGTSGGDVQYF. The V and J genes are TRBV6-1 and TRBJ2-7, with 14 positions matching TRBD2. The CDR3 sequence is 15 residues long. The V gene's germline CDR1 is MNHNS and CDR2 SASEGT. The ends lost 4 bases at V and 9 bases at J; junction bases unmatched: 8.

This clone was seen a single time. The V gene is TRBV6-6, the J gene TRBJ2-1; 11 bases match TRBD2. The V gene's germline CDR1 is MNHNY and CDR2 SVGAGI (reference sequence). V lost 4 bases and J lost 9; bases outside the gene matches: 11. The CDR3 extends over 16 amino acids. The CDR3: CASSFLAGGPDGEQFF. As DNA, the CDR3 is TGTGCCAGCAGTTTCTTAGCGGGGGGGCCTGACGGTGAGCAGTTCTTC.

A single count supports this clone. The chain links TRBV5-4 to TRBJ2-4, with D perhaps TRBD2 (6 bases). Per the germline V gene, CDR1 is SGHNT and CDR2 is YYREEE (reference sequence). The CDR3 has 15 residues. V shed 3 bases and J shed 0 bases, with 10 bases lying between them. CDR3: CASSSGLLAKNIQYF. As DNA, the CDR3 is TGTGCCAGCAGCTCGGGACTTCTAGCCAAAAACATTCAGTACTTC.

The genes are TRBV11-3 and TRBJ2-2; D is unresolved. Trimming removed 5 bases from V and 4 bases from J, with 8 bases in between. CDR1 SGHNT and CDR2 YENEEA come from the germline V gene. CDR3 length: 13 amino acids. The CDR3 spells CASSPSFTGELFF. In nucleotides, the CDR3 is TGTGCCAGCAGCCCGTCGTTCACCGGGGAGCTGTTTTTT.

This clone has only one observation. V gene TRBV18 combines with J gene TRBJ2-7; 7 bases match TRBD2. CDR3 length: 12 residues. V was clipped by 6 bases and J by 7 bases; unmatched bases: 6. Germline-derived CDR1 and CDR2 are KGHSH and LQKENI. CDR3 loop: CASSQVGGEQYF. CDR3 DNA: TGTGCCAGCTCCCAAGTGGGGGGGGAGCAGTACTTC.

The chain uses TRBV11-2 and TRBJ1-2; unclear D gene. The CDR3 length is 14 residues. Trimming pared 5 bases from V and 2 bases from J, leaving 12 bases between. Germline CDR1 SGHAT, CDR2 FQNNGV. CDR3 sequence reads: CASSPLRGNYGYTF. The CDR3, as DNA: TGTGCCAGCAGCCCTCTAAGAGGGAACTATGGCTACACCTTC.